The rows below give T cell receptor beta chains drawn from one sample of a study of blood T cell repertoires in COVID-19. Method: immunoSEQ multiplex PCR; TCRdb's copy keeps in-frame clones and lacks some. The repertoire holds 300,000 to 450,000 clones, with less than 85% as singletons. Sequencing was performed on peripheral blood. Every receptor here comes from a woman aged 18-29 years with acute or convalescent COVID-19. The CDR3 runs from the conserved cysteine through the conserved F or W. Fields, in order: clone size, J gene, D gene, V gene, CDR3 DNA, CDR3 protein. A D gene is named only where the DNA matches it firmly. Some rows mark clone size as missing; the rest say once, few, many or name a class of expanded clone.

- | TRBJ2-4 | TRBD1 | TRBV28 | TGTGCCAGCAGTCCACGGGACAGGGGGGAGCTAGCCAAAAACATTCAGTACTTC | CASSPRDRGELAKNIQYF
- | TRBJ1-3 | - | TRBV28 | TGTGCCAGCAGTTTCCGGGGGTCTGGAAACACCATATATTTT | CASSFRGSGNTIYF
- | TRBJ2-1 | - | TRBV4-1 | TGCGCCAGCAGCCAAAAGGGGGCGGGAACCTCCGTTATGAATGAGCAGTTCTTC | CASSQKGAGTSVMNEQFF
- | TRBJ1-2 | TRBD1 | TRBV7-8 | TGTGCCAGCAGCAAGCCCCCCACACAGGGGGAATATGGCTACACCTTC | CASSKPPTQGEYGYTF
- | TRBJ1-2 | - | TRBV21-1 | TGTGCCAGCACCTGGGCAGGACAAAGTAACTATGGCTACACCTTC | CASTWAGQSNYGYTF
once | TRBJ1-2 | - | TRBV27 | TGTGCCAGCAGTTACAACTACGGGATGCAGGATGGCTACACCTTC | CASSYNYGMQDGYTF
once | TRBJ1-1 | TRBD1 | TRBV2 | TGTGCCAGCAGTTCATACTCAGGGGGCGCGACTGAAGCTTTCTTT | CASSSYSGGATEAFF
once | TRBJ1-6 | TRBD1 | TRBV28 | TGTGCCATCTCCGAACAGGGGCGGAATTCACCCCTCCACTTT | CAISEQGRNSPLHF
once | TRBJ1-4 | - | TRBV4-2 | TGTGCCAGCAGCCAACTTGGGGGCTCTAATGAAAAACTGTTTTTT | CASSQLGGSNEKLFF
- | TRBJ1-4 | - | TRBV24-1 | TGTGCCACCAGTGCAGGGGCAACTAATGAAAAACTGTTTTTT | CATSAGATNEKLFF
- | TRBJ1-1 | TRBD1 | TRBV5-1 | TGCGCCAGCAGCTTTGTTACAGGGGGAAAGGACACTGAAGCTTTCTTT | CASSFVTGGKDTEAFF
- | TRBJ2-2 | TRBD2 | TRBV6-6 | TGTGCCAGCAGCCGACTAGCGGGAGATCTCACCGGGGAGCTGTTTTTT | CASSRLAGDLTGELFF